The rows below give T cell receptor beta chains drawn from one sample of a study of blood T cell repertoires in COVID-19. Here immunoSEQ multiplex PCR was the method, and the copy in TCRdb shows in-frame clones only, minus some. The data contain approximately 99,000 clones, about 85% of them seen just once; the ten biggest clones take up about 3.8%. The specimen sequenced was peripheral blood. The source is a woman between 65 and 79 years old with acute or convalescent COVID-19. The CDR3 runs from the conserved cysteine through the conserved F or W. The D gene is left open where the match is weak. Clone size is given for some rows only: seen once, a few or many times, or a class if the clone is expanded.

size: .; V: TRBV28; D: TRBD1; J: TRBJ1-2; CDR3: CASSFSGQGKGYTF; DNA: TGTGCCAGCAGTTTTTCTGGACAGGGTAAGGGCTACACCTTC
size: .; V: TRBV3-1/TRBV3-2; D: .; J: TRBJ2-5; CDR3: CASSQGGLGAQETQYF; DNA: TGTGCCAGCAGCCAAGGAGGTTTGGGGGCACAAGAGACCCAGTACTTC
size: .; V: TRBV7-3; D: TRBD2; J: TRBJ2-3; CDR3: CASSPGLATDTQYF; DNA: TGTGCCAGCAGCCCCGGACTAGCGACAGATACGCAGTATTTT
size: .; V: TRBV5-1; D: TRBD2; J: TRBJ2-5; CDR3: CASSPSALLAGGKETQYF; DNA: TGCGCCAGCAGCCCGTCAGCTTTACTAGCGGGGGGAAAGGAGACCCAGTACTTC
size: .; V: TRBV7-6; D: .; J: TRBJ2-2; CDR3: CASSLAPPGTRGTGELFF; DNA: TGTGCCAGCAGCTTAGCGCCACCTGGGACAAGGGGCACCGGGGAGCTGTTTTTT
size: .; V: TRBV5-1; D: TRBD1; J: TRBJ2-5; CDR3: CASSGDSQETQYF; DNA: TGCGCCAGCAGCGGGGACAGCCAAGAGACCCAGTACTTC
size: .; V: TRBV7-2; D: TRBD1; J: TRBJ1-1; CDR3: CASSSARTGIGEAFF; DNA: TGTGCCAGCAGCTCAGCCCGGACAGGGATAGGTGAAGCTTTCTTT
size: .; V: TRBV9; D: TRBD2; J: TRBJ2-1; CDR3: CASSVGTMYNEQFF; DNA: TGTGCCAGCAGCGTGGGGACTATGTACAATGAGCAGTTCTTC
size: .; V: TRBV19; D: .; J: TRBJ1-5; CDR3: CASSIRTVSNQPQHF; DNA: TGTGCCAGTAGTATAAGGACAGTTAGCAATCAGCCCCAGCATTTT
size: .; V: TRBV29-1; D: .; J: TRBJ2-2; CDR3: CSVLKTRANTGELFF; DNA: TGCAGCGTCCTCAAGACTAGAGCGAACACCGGGGAGCTGTTTTTT
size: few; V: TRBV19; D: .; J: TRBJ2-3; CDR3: CASRGQSASTDTQYF; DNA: TGTGCCAGCCGAGGACAGTCAGCTAGCACAGATACGCAGTATTTT
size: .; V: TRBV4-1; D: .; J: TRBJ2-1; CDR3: CASSQPTGGGRTYNEQFF; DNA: TGCGCCAGCAGCCAACCCACCGGTGGGGGCCGAACCTACAATGAGCAGTTCTTC
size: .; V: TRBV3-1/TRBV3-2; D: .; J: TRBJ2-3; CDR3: CASSQAGRDTDTQYF; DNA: TGTGCCAGCAGCCAAGCGGGCAGGGACACAGATACGCAGTATTTT
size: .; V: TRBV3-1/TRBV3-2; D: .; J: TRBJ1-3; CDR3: CASSPTEGMRNTIYF; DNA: TGTGCCAGCAGCCCCACGGAGGGTATGAGAAACACCATATATTTT
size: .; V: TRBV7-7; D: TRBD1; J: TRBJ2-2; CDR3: CASSPGLATGKRNTGELFF; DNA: TGTGCTAGCAGCCCCGGACTGGCGACAGGGAAAAGGAACACCGGGGAGCTGTTTTTT
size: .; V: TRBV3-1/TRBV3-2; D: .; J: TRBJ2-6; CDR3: CASSQASGSGANVLTF; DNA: TGTGCCAGCAGCCAAGCCTCGGGATCGGGGGCCAACGTCCTGACTTTC
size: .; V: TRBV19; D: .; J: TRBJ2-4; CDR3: CASNQGGGRNIQYF; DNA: TGTGCCAGTAACCAGGGAGGGGGGAGAAACATTCAGTACTTC
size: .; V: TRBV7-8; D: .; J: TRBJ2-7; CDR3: CASSVTGSANYEQYF; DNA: TGTGCCAGCAGCGTCACAGGGTCCGCAAACTACGAGCAGTACTTC
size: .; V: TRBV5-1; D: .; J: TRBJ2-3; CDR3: CASSFPGSSDTQYF; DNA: TGCGCCAGCAGCTTCCCGGGGTCCTCAGATACGCAGTATTTT
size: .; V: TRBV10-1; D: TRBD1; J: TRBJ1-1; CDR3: CASRDRGEITEAFF; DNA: TGCGCCAGCAGAGACAGGGGGGAGATCACTGAAGCTTTCTTT
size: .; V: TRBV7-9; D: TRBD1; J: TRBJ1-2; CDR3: CASSLVGQGSYGYTF; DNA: TGTGCCAGCAGCTTAGTGGGACAGGGTAGCTATGGCTACACCTTC
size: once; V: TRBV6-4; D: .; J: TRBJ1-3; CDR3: CARRGSGPGNTIYF; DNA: TGTGCCAGGCGGGGGTCGGGGCCTGGAAACACCATATATTTT
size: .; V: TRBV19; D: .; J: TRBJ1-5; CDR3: CASSDKWGSNQPQHF; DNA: TGTGCCAGTAGTGACAAATGGGGCTCCAATCAGCCCCAGCATTTT
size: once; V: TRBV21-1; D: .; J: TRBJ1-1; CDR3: CASSKAFGRLMNTEAFF; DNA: TGTGCCAGCAGCAAAGCCTTTGGGAGACTGATGAACACTGAAGCTTTCTTT
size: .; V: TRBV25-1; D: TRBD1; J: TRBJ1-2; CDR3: CASTAGGADGYTF; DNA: TGTGCCAGCACAGCAGGGGGCGCGGATGGCTACACCTTC
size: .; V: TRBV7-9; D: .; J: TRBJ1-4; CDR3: CASSSSATNEKLFF; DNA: TGTGCCAGCAGCTCTTCGGCAACTAATGAAAAACTGTTTTTT
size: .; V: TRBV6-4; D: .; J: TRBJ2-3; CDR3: CASSRDGGRADTQYF; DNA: TGTGCCAGCAGTCGCGACGGGGGTAGAGCAGATACGCAGTATTTT
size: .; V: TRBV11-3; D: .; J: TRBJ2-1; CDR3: CASTQNHEQFF; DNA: TGTGCCAGCACCCAGAACCATGAGCAGTTCTTC
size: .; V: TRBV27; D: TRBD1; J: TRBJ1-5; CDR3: CASSSRDRGTQPQHF; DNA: TGTGCCAGCAGTTCCCGGGACAGGGGGACTCAGCCCCAGCATTTT
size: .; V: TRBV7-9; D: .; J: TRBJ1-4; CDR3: CASTDAVRHEKLFF; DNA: TGTGCCAGCACCGACGCGGTCCGGCATGAAAAACTGTTTTTT
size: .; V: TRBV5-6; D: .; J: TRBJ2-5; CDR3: CASSLGRFQETQYF; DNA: TGTGCCAGCAGCTTGGGGCGGTTCCAAGAGACCCAGTACTTC
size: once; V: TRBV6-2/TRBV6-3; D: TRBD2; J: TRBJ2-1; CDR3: CASSYSWTSGYNEQFF; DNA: TGTGCCAGCAGTTACTCGTGGACTAGCGGATACAATGAGCAGTTCTTC
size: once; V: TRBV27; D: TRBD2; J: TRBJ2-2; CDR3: CASSRLAGRSGGELFF; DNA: TGTGCCAGCAGTCGACTAGCGGGGCGTTCAGGCGGGGAGCTGTTTTTT
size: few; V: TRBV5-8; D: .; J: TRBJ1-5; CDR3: CASSLYGRGGSNQPQHF; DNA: TGTGCCAGCAGCTTGTATGGGAGGGGTGGCAGCAATCAGCCCCAGCATTTT
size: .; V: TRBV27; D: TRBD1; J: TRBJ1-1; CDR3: CASSLVRDRGEAFF; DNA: TGTGCCAGCAGTTTGGTCCGGGACAGGGGTGAAGCTTTCTTT
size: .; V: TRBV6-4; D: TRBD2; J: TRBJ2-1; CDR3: CASSEVGGDDNEQFF; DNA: TGTGCCAGCAGTGAGGTTGGGGGGGATGACAATGAGCAGTTCTTC
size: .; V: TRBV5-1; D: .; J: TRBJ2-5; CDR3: CASRPTGQETQYF; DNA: TGCGCCAGCAGACCCACAGGGCAGGAGACCCAGTACTTC
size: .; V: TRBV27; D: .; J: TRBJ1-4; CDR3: CASSGTPNIEKLFF; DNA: TGTGCCAGCAGCGGGACACCAAACATTGAAAAACTGTTTTTT
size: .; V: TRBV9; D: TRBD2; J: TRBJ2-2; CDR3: CASSVVTSGGTGELFF; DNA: TGTGCCAGCAGCGTAGTAACTAGCGGCGGGACCGGGGAGCTGTTTTTT
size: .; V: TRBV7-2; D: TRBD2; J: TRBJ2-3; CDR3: CASSLSPTSGLYTDTQYF; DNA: TGTGCCAGCAGCCTAAGCCCGACTAGCGGGCTATACACAGATACGCAGTATTTT
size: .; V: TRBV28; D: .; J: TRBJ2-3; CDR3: CASRGGSADTQYF; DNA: TGTGCCAGCAGGGGAGGTAGCGCAGATACGCAGTATTTT
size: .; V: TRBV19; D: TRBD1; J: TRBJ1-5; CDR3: CASRAPGGQGHQPQHF; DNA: TGTGCCAGTCGGGCTCCAGGGGGACAGGGACATCAGCCCCAGCATTTT
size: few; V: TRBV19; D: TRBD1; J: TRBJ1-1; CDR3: CASSTGQGRRSTEAFF; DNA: TGTGCCAGTAGTACCGGACAGGGGCGACGGAGCACTGAAGCTTTCTTT
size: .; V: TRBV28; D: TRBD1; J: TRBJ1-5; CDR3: CASSFEGARQPQHF; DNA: TGTGCCAGCAGTTTTGAGGGGGCGAGGCAGCCCCAGCATTTT
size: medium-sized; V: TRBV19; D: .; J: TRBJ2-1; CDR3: CASGIYNEQFF; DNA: TGTGCCAGCGGGATTTACAATGAGCAGTTCTTC
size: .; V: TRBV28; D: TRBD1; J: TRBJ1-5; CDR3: CASSYGQGYSNQPQHF; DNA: TGTGCCAGCAGCTATGGACAGGGCTATAGCAATCAGCCCCAGCATTTT
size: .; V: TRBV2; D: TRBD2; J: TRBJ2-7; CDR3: CANRGLAGGSSSYEQYF; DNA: TGTGCCAACAGGGGACTAGCGGGAGGGTCGAGCTCCTACGAGCAGTACTTC
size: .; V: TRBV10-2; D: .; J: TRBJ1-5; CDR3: CASSDRVWNQPQHF; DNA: TGCGCCAGCAGTGACCGGGTTTGGAATCAGCCCCAGCATTTT
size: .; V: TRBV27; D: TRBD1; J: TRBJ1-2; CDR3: CASSLYPPHIVGQTNYGYTF; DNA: TGTGCCAGCAGTTTATATCCCCCTCACATCGTGGGACAGACTAACTATGGCTACACCTTC
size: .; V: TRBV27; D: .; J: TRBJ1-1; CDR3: CASSLNQAGTEAFF; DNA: TGTGCCAGCAGTTTAAACCAGGCAGGGACTGAAGCTTTCTTT